This T cell receptor beta chain was documented in a study of regulatory T cells in long-lasting Graves disease. Whole-study results and caveats: Persistent cases favored TRBV28, TRBJ1-2 and TRBJ2-5.

This CDR3 region has 16 residues. The germline V gene has CDR1 SGDLS and CDR2 YYNGEE. The trim removed 1 base at V and 2 bases at J, leaving 5 bases unmatched. Time point indicated: newly diagnosed GD, antithyroid drugs for less than 3 months. Extracted RNA from PBMCs served as the source of the TCR library. In this sample, this clonotype turned up many times. What it binds is unknown. Construction of the TCR beta libraries employed iRepertoire HTBI primers in conjunction with Arm-PCR of CDR3 regions. TCRdb called the multiplex PCR reads again in MiXCR, with one record for every CDR3 protein. The table includes fewer than 550,000 distinct CDR3 sequences, about 16% detected once. This same sample was also part of a study on T cells in Graves' hyperthyroidism and ophthalmopathy.

The sample was peripheral blood mononuclear cells (PBMCs), taken at new diagnosis, from a patient treated with antithyroid drugs. The rearrangement joins TRBV9 to TRBJ2-5, with 10 bases matching TRBD2. This receptor was identified in a woman in her late teens or twenties with Graves disease. CDR3 region: CASSVLGLAVQETQYF. CDR3 DNA sequence: TGTGCCAGCAGCGTATTAGGACTAGCGGTACAAGAGACCCAGTACTTC. Full variable domain (missing parts from reference TRBV9 and TRBJ2-5): DSGVTQTPKHLITATGQRVTLRCSPRSGDLSVYWYQQSLDQGLQFLIQYYNGEERAKGNILERFSAQQFPDLHSELNLSSLELGDSALYFCASSVLGLAVQETQYFGPGTRLLVL.